The rows below give T cell receptor beta chains drawn from one sample of a study of T cell responses to AZD1222 COVID-19 vaccine. The repertoire was sequenced with immunoSEQ multiplex PCR; TCRdb's copy has only in-frame clones and lacks some. Found here are 85,000 to 100,000 clones, roughly nine tenths of them singletons; the top ten hold less than 4%. The material sequenced was peripheral blood, taken on day 0 of AZD1222 vaccination. The receptors derive from an adult in good health. The CDR3 runs from the conserved cysteine through the conserved F or W. A D gene is named only where the DNA matches it firmly. Some rows mark clone size as missing; the rest say once, few, many or name a class of expanded clone.

d_call: TRBD1; v_call: TRBV3-1/TRBV3-2; clone_size: .; j_call: TRBJ2-2; cdr3_nt: TGTGCCAGCAGCCGATTACCTGGGACAGGGCCGGACACCGGGGAGCTGTTTTTT; cdr3_aa: CASSRLPGTGPDTGELFF
d_call: TRBD1; v_call: TRBV5-4; clone_size: .; j_call: TRBJ1-6; cdr3_nt: TGTGCCAGCAGCGAACTGACAGGGACGGATTCACCCCTCCACTTT; cdr3_aa: CASSELTGTDSPLHF
d_call: .; v_call: TRBV6-5; clone_size: .; j_call: TRBJ1-1; cdr3_nt: TGTGCCAGCAACAGGGTTGAGACTGAAGCTTTCTTT; cdr3_aa: CASNRVETEAFF
d_call: .; v_call: TRBV2; clone_size: .; j_call: TRBJ1-1; cdr3_nt: TGTGCCAGCAGTGCCCAAGGGACGGGCACTGAAGCTTTCTTT; cdr3_aa: CASSAQGTGTEAFF
d_call: .; v_call: TRBV6-5; clone_size: .; j_call: TRBJ1-6; cdr3_nt: TGTGCCAGCAACAGGCAGAATTCACCCCTCCACTTT; cdr3_aa: CASNRQNSPLHF
d_call: TRBD2; v_call: TRBV7-3; clone_size: once; j_call: TRBJ2-1; cdr3_nt: TGTGCCAGCAGCTTATGGGCTAGCGGGGGTTCTGAGCAGTTCTTC; cdr3_aa: CASSLWASGGSEQFF
d_call: TRBD1; v_call: TRBV3-1/TRBV3-2; clone_size: .; j_call: TRBJ2-7; cdr3_nt: TGTGCCAGCAGCCCGCGGACAGGGGTGGGGCAGTACTTC; cdr3_aa: CASSPRTGVGQYF
d_call: .; v_call: TRBV7-2; clone_size: once; j_call: TRBJ2-1; cdr3_nt: TGTGCCAGCAGTCTGCAGGGCTACAATGAGCAGTTCTTC; cdr3_aa: CASSLQGYNEQFF
d_call: TRBD1; v_call: TRBV5-5; clone_size: .; j_call: TRBJ1-4; cdr3_nt: TGTGCCAGCAGCTTGGAATGGACAGGGGATCCAACTAATGAAAAACTGTTTTTT; cdr3_aa: CASSLEWTGDPTNEKLFF
d_call: TRBD1; v_call: TRBV19; clone_size: .; j_call: TRBJ1-1; cdr3_nt: TGTGCCAGTAGTCTACCTCTGACAGGGATAACTGAAGCTTTCTTT; cdr3_aa: CASSLPLTGITEAFF
d_call: .; v_call: TRBV7-9; clone_size: .; j_call: TRBJ1-4; cdr3_nt: TGTGCCAGCAGCTTATCAAAGGCCACAGGGCACAATGAAAAACTGTTTTTT; cdr3_aa: CASSLSKATGHNEKLFF
d_call: .; v_call: TRBV6-5; clone_size: .; j_call: TRBJ2-2; cdr3_nt: TGTGCCAGCAGTTACTCGGGGGGCACCGGGGAGCTGTTTTTT; cdr3_aa: CASSYSGGTGELFF